This is a list of T cell receptor beta chains from one sample in a study of cytomegalovirus exposure and HLA in healthy donors. Method: immunoSEQ multiplex PCR; TCRdb's copy keeps in-frame clones and lacks some. Among under 250,000 clones listed, around 77% were seen once. Sequencing used PBMCs. Source of these receptors: a woman in her twenties or thirties in good health and CMV-seronegative. Each CDR3 is given with its conserved first and last residue. A D gene is named only where the DNA matches it firmly. Size values are once, few and many counts, or a class for expanded clones, and some rows have none.

J,V,D,size,CDR3,DNA
TRBJ1-1,TRBV5-1,NA,NA,CASSLVVGANTEAFF,TGCGCCAGCAGCTTGGTAGTAGGGGCGAACACTGAAGCTTTCTTT
TRBJ1-1,TRBV15,NA,few,CATSRVVGGNTEAFF,TGTGCCACCAGCAGAGTGGTCGGGGGGAACACTGAAGCTTTCTTT
TRBJ2-3,TRBV9,TRBD2,NA,CASSPQTSSDTQYF,TGTGCCAGCAGCCCGCAGACTAGCTCAGATACGCAGTATTTT
TRBJ2-1,TRBV25-1,NA,NA,CASRTGLSDEQFF,TGTGCCAGTCGTACAGGTCTGTCGGATGAGCAGTTCTTC
TRBJ1-5,TRBV2,NA,NA,CASSEALAGYQPQHF,TGTGCCAGCAGTGAAGCGCTGGCAGGGTATCAGCCCCAGCATTTT
TRBJ1-5,TRBV5-1,NA,few,CASSPTGGGNQPQHF,TGCGCCAGCAGCCCGACGGGGGGAGGGAATCAGCCCCAGCATTTT
TRBJ1-2,TRBV5-1,NA,NA,CASSLETVYGYTF,TGCGCCAGCAGCTTGGAGACAGTCTATGGCTACACCTTC
TRBJ2-3,TRBV11-3,NA,NA,CASSLNGVADTQYF,TGTGCCAGCAGCTTAAACGGGGTCGCAGATACGCAGTATTTT
TRBJ2-7,TRBV5-4,NA,few,CASSLGGFSYEQYF,TGTGCCAGCAGCTTGGGCGGGTTCTCCTACGAGCAGTACTTC
TRBJ1-1,TRBV30,NA,NA,CAWRTDRGGLPTEAFF,TGTGCCTGGAGGACGGACAGAGGTGGTCTACCCACTGAAGCTTTCTTT
TRBJ1-2,TRBV7-9,NA,NA,CSSGIGAANYGYTF,TGTTCCAGCGGGATTGGGGCAGCTAACTATGGCTACACCTTC
TRBJ2-3,TRBV5-1,NA,NA,CASSLTTSTDTQYF,TGCGCCAGCAGCTTAACGACTAGCACAGATACGCAGTATTTT
TRBJ2-2,TRBV6-1,NA,few,CASSENTNTGELFF,TGTGCCAGCAGTGAAAATACGAACACCGGGGAGCTGTTTTTT
TRBJ1-1,TRBV5-6,NA,once,CASSWGRATEAFF,TGTGCCAGCAGCTGGGGCAGGGCAACTGAAGCTTTCTTT
TRBJ2-2,TRBV10-3,TRBD1,NA,CAISADRVRTGELFF,TGTGCCATCAGTGCCGACAGGGTTCGCACCGGGGAGCTGTTTTTT
TRBJ1-5,TRBV27,NA,NA,CASSPQSRNQPQHF,TGTGCCAGCAGTCCCCAGTCGCGCAATCAGCCCCAGCATTTT
TRBJ2-7,TRBV13,TRBD2,NA,CASSKGGGRAHEQYF,TGTGCCAGCAGCAAGGGGGGCGGGAGGGCCCACGAGCAGTACTTC
TRBJ1-1,TRBV19,NA,NA,CASGTGMSEAFF,TGTGCCAGTGGAACAGGGATGTCTGAAGCTTTCTTT
TRBJ1-1,TRBV21-1,NA,NA,CASSKRGLDTRNTEAFF,TGTGCCAGCAGCAAAAGGGGGTTGGACACGCGGAACACTGAAGCTTTCTTT
TRBJ1-2,TRBV18,TRBD1,NA,CASSPDRLLYGYTF,TGTGCCAGCTCACCGGACAGGCTGCTGTATGGCTACACCTTC
TRBJ2-3,TRBV28,TRBD2,NA,CASSFFSGSGTQYF,TGTGCCAGCAGTTTCTTCAGCGGGAGCGGTACGCAGTATTTT
TRBJ1-1,TRBV18,NA,few,CASSLQGNTEAFF,TGTGCCAGCTCACTACAGGGAAACACTGAAGCTTTCTTT
TRBJ2-5,TRBV28,NA,NA,CASVIAGGGGVEIQYF,TGTGCCAGCGTTATCGCCGGGGGTGGCGGAGTAGAGATCCAGTACTTC